This T cell receptor beta chain is from a study of T cells in women clearing cervical HPV infection (dated by TCRdb to the late 2010s). Turning to the overall study: Cases were 20 to 25 women with histologically confirmed HPV16-related CIN3 or worse, including a couple of invasive cancers. Quality controls consisted of five blinded duplicates per group, for a total of roughly 60 samples made up of 50 participants and around ten replicates. For cases, a median interval of roughly 150 days, with an interquartile range of roughly 80 to 210 days, was observed between lesion detection and blood sampling. Nested within Costa Rica's Guanacaste HPV Natural History Study, an exploratory proof-of-principle case-control study compared TCR repertoires across cervical HPV16 outcomes. Median age was roughly 33 years in cases versus 37 to 40 in controls, and baseline characteristics did not differ significantly. The parent cohort enrolled some 10,000 women aged 18 or older in Guanacaste, Costa Rica, during about 1992 to 1995 and followed them for seven to eight years. Blood from cases was collected at the visit at which the lesion was first identified, whereas blood from controls was collected once infection was no longer detected. Cases and controls were matched on age within five years and on year of sample collection. Because only a few women had HLA typing data, the possibility that HLA type acted as a confounder could not be ruled out. The controls were about 26 women whose single incident HPV16 infection cleared within 12 months with no development of precancer or cancer. Overall study outcomes, separate from this receptor: The cross-sectional design could not show whether associations preceded infection or resulted from it; effector/memory subsets and HPV-specific T cells were not isolated. Because the number of T cells in each sample was unknown, differences in richness could reflect differing T-cell content rather than repertoire biology. CIN3+ cases had significantly higher TCR repertoire richness than controls across sequencing depths, but evenness did not differ between the groups. Random forest classifiers combining richness and V gene abundances distinguished cases from controls with an estimated AUC of roughly 0.81.

Every participant had a single incident cervical HPV16 infection, and prevalent HPV16 infections were excluded. Cervical HPV DNA was detected by MY09/MY11 PCR and genotyped by dot-blot hybridization. About 14 mL of heparinized blood were centrifuged, and the buffy coat was split into aliquots, frozen at -30 degrees C, and then kept at -80 degrees C. QIAGEN kits were used to extract genomic DNA from the buffy coat specimens. TCR beta CDR3 regions were amplified by multiplex PCR from an average of roughly 1,200 ng genomic DNA per sample using the immunoSEQ assay. To correct primer bias, the assay used a complete synthetic TCR repertoire to set an amplification baseline. The amplicons were sequenced on the Illumina platform. Regarding the original processing steps: Sequence errors were corrected by clustering with frequency ratios and a modified nearest-neighbor algorithm, and the sequences were then analyzed in the immunoSEQ Analyzer using IMGT gene definitions. At each rarefaction depth, TCR richness and evenness were averaged across 20 rarefaction repeats, and any sample with fewer sequences than the depth was left out. Wilcoxon rank sum tests with FDR correction were used to compare relative abundances of V, D and J genes between the groups. For the blinded duplicates, the intraclass correlation was 90% to 97% for TCR richness and averaged 76.4% across about 66 gene segments. TCRdb took over this immuneACCESS table, retaining in-frame rearrangements with V and J assigned. Such tables are incomplete; in checked studies, under half of the missing clones stem from an unresolved V gene, and the remainder is unexplained. V, J and clone size reflect that table, while D and trimming were determined from the DNA. The sample's table covers tens of thousands of clones. The ten largest clones represent roughly 1.5% of the sample.

Note on this clone: Its antigen is currently not known.

Material: blood buffy coat. This receptor was identified in a woman aged 18 to 69 with a cervical HPV16 infection that either progressed to CIN3+ or cleared (not recorded which).

The CDR3 bases that were read are TGTGCCAGCAGTGACGGCAGGGCCGAAGAGACC. Translated, it gives CASSDGRAEET. The full CDR3 is CASSDGRAEETQYF. The receptor chain draws on TRBV2 and TRBJ2-5; TRBD1 is possibly the D segment (5 matching bases). The read terminates 3 residues before the CDR3 end, so the remaining end is supplied by the germline J gene. CDR1 SNHLY and CDR2 FYNNEI were looked up in the germline V gene. From cysteine to phenylalanine, the CDR3 is 14 amino acids long. Of the CDR3's DNA, 33 bases were read; they are in frame from base 1. V is cut by 3 bases and J by 3 bases, and the space between the germline ends is 11 bases.